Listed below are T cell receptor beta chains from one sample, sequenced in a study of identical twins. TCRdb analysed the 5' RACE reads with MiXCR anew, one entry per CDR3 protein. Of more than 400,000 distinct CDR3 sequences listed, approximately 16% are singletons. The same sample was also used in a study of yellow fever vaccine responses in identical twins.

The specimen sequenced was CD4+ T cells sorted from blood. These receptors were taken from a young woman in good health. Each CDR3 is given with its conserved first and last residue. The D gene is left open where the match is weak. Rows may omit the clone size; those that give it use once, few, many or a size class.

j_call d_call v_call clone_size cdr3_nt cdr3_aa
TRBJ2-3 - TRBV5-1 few TGCGCCAGCAGCTTGGAGCAGAGTACAGATACGCAGTATTTT CASSLEQSTDTQYF
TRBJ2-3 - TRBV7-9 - TGTGCCAGCAGCCCGTCCCTGACCCCAGATACGCAGTATTTT CASSPSLTPDTQYF
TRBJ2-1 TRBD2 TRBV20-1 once TGCAGTGCTATTTGGACTAGCGCTAACATCAATGAGCAGTTCTTC CSAIWTSANINEQFF
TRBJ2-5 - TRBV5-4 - TGTGCCAGCAGCTTACAGATTCAAGAGACCCAGTACTTC CASSLQIQETQYF
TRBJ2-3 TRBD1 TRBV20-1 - TGCAGTGGACAGGGGGACACAGATACGCAGTATTTT CSGQGDTDTQYF
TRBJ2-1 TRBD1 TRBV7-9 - TGTGCCAGCAGTTCCAATGGGGGACAGATCTACAATGAGCAGTTCTTC CASSSNGGQIYNEQFF
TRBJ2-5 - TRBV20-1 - TGCAGTGCTAGAGATGGGGTAGCGGCCCAAGAGACCCAGTACTTC CSARDGVAAQETQYF
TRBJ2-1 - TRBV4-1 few TGCGCCAGCAGCCAAACCCTGCCTGAGCAGTTCTTC CASSQTLPEQFF
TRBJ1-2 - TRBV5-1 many TGCGCCAGCACCTACTCAATCTGGGAGCTTCCGCACTATGGCTACACCTTC CASTYSIWELPHYGYTF
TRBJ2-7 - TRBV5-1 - TGCGCCAGCAGCTTGGCCGTTTCCACCTACGAGCAGTACTTC CASSLAVSTYEQYF
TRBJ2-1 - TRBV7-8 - TGTGCCAGCAGCTTATCGGCGGAGGAGTTCTTC CASSLSAEEFF
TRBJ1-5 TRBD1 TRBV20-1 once TGCAGTGCGGGCCAGACAGGGGGCGCCAGCAATCAGCCCCAGCATTTT CSAGQTGGASNQPQHF
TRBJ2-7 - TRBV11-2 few TGTGCCAGCAGGCTGAGCTCCTACGAGCAGTACTTC CASRLSSYEQYF
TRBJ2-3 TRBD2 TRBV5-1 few TGCGCCAGCAGCTTGAATAGCGGGAGTGTGAGTGCAGATACGCAGTATTTT CASSLNSGSVSADTQYF
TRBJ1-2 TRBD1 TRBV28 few TGTGCCAGTACCCGGGACAGGGGTAATGGCTACACCTTC CASTRDRGNGYTF
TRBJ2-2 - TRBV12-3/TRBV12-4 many TGTGCCAGCACCCCTCCCGGTTCTAGGGGTACGAACACCGGGGAGCTGTTTTTT CASTPPGSRGTNTGELFF
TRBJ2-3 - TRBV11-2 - TGTGCCAGCAGCTTAGGTTGGATAGCTAGCACAGATACGCAGTATTTT CASSLGWIASTDTQYF
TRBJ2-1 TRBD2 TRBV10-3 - TGTGCCATCAGTGACAGGGGACTAGCGGACAATGAGCAGTTCTTC CAISDRGLADNEQFF
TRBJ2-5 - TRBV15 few TGTGCCACCAGCAGAGACCTGCAAGAGACCCAGTACTTC CATSRDLQETQYF
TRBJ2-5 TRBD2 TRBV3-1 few TGTGCCAGCAGCAGAAGACTAGCCCAAGAGACCCAGTACTTC CASSRRLAQETQYF
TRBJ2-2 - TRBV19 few TGTGCCAGTAGTATTTCGGCGACTACGAACACCGGGGAGCTGTTTTTT CASSISATTNTGELFF
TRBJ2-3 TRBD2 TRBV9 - TGTGCCAGCAGCGGGGGACTAGCGGGGCCCACAGATACGCAGTATTTT CASSGGLAGPTDTQYF
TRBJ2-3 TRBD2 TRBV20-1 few TGCAGTGCTAGAGATAGTAGCGGGAGCACAGATACGCAGTATTTT CSARDSSGSTDTQYF
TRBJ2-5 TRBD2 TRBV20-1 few TGCAGTGCTCCCCCGACTAGCGGGGGGGAGACCCAGTACTTC CSAPPTSGGETQYF
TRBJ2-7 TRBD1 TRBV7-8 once TGTGCCAGCTCCGAGACAGGGAACAAGCAGTACTTC CASSETGNKQYF
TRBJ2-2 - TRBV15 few TGTGCCACCAGCAGAGATCCGGGGACACTGAACACCGGGGAGCTGTTTTTT CATSRDPGTLNTGELFF
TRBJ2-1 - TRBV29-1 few TGCAGCGTTGAGGTCTGGAGTAATGAGCAGTTCTTC CSVEVWSNEQFF
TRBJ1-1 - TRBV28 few TGTGCCAGCAGCTGGGAGGGAAAGGGTTTCTTT CASSWEGKGFF
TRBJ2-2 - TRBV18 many TGTGCCAGCTCACCAACCCGGAGTACGAACACCGGGGAGCTGTTTTTT CASSPTRSTNTGELFF
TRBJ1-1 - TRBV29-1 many TGCAGCGTTTTAAGGGGTGAGACTGAAGCTTTCTTT CSVLRGETEAFF
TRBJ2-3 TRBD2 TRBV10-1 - TGCGCCAGCAGTGACTCGGGAGGGGTCACAGATACGCAGTATTTT CASSDSGGVTDTQYF
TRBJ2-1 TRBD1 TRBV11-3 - TGTGCCAGCAGCTTTTCCGGGACAGGGCCCTACAATGAGCAGTTCTTC CASSFSGTGPYNEQFF
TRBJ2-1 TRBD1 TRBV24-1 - TGTGCCACCAGTGAACGGCAGGGGGCGAGCAATGAGCAGTTCTTC CATSERQGASNEQFF
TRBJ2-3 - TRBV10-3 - TGTGCCATCAGTGAGTCGCAGGATACGCAGTATTTT CAISESQDTQYF
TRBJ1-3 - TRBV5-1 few TGCGCCAGCAGCCCACCCGGAGGGCTAGCTGGAAACACCATATATTTT CASSPPGGLAGNTIYF
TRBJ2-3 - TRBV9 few TGTGCCAGCAGTCGATCGGGTGCCACAGATACGCAGTATTTT CASSRSGATDTQYF
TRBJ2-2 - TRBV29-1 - TGCAGCGTTTCCCCCGGGGGCGTCGGGGAGCTGTTTTTT CSVSPGGVGELFF